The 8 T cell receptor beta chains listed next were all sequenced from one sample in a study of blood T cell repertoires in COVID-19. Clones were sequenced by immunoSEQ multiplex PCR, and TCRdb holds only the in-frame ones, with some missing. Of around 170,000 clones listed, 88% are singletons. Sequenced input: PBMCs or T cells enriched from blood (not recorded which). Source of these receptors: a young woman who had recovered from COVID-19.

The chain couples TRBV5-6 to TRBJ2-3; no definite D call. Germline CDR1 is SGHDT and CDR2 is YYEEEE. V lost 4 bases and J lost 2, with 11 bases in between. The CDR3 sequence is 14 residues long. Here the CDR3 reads CASSLGTITDTQYF. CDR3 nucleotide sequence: TGTGCCAGCAGCCTCGGTACTATCACAGATACGCAGTATTTT. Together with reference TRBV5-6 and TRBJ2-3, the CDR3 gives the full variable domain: DAGVTQSPTHLIKTRGQQVTLRCSPKSGHDTVSWYQQALGQGPQFIFQYYEEEERQRGNFPDRFSGHQFPNYSSELNVNALLLGDSALYLCASSLGTITDTQYFGPGTRLTVL.

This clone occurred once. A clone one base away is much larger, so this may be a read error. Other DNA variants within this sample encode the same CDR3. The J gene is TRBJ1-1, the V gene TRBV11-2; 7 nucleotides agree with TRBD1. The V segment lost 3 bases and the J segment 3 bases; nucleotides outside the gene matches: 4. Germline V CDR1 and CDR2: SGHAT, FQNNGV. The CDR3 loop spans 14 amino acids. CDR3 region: CASSLTGRDTEAFF. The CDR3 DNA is TGTGCCAGCAGCTTGACAGGGCGGGACACTGAAGCTTTCTTT. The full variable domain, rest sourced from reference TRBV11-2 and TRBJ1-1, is EAGVAQSPRYKIIEKRQSVAFWCNPISGHATLYWYQQILGQGPKLLIQFQNNGVVDDSQLPKDRFSAERLKGVDSTLKIQPAKLEDSAVYLCASSLTGRDTEAFFGQGTRLTVV.

DNA of the CDR3: TGTGCCAGCGGGACAGGTTTATTGGACACTGAAGCTTTCTTT. It yields the protein CASGTGLLDTEAFF. The rearrangement links TRBV27 to TRBJ1-1, with 8 bases lining up with TRBD1. The germline V gene encodes CDR1 MNHEY and CDR2 SMNVEV (reference sequence). J was trimmed by 3 bases and V by 8 bases; bases with no gene match: 8. This CDR3 has 14 residues.

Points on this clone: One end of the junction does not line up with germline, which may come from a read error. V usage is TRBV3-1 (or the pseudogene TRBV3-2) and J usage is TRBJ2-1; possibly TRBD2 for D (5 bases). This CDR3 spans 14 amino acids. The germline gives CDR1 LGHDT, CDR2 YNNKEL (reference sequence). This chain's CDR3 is CASSQDPDYDEQFF. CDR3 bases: TGTGCCAGCAGCCAAGATCCCGACTACGATGAGCAGTTCTTC.

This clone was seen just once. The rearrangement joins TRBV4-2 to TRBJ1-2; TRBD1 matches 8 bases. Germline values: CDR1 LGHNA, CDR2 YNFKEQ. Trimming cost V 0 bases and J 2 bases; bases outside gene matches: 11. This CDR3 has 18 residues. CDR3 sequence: CASSQDGPDRVSNYGYTF. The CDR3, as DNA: TGTGCCAGCAGCCAAGATGGCCCGGACAGGGTTTCGAACTATGGCTACACCTTC.

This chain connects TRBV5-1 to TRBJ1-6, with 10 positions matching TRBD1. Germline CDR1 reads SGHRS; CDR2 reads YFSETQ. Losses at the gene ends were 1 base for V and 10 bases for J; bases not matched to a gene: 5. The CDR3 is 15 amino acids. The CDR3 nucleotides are TGCGCCAGCAGCTTGACCGGGACAGGGGAGTCACCCCTCCACTTT. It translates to CASSLTGTGESPLHF.

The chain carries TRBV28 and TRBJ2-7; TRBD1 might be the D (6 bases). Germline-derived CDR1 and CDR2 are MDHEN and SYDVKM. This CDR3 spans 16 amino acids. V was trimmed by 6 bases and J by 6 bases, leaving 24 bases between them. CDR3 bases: TGTGCCAGCAGCCGACCGGGACACCGAGGGTTATCCGAGCAGTACTTC. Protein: CASSRPGHRGLSEQYF.

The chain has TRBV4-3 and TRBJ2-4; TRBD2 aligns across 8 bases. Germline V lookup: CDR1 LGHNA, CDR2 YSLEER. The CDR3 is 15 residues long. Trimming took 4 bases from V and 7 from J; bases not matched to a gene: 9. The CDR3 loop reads CASSREAGVGNIQYF. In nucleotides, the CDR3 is TGCGCCAGCAGCCGGGAAGCGGGGGTCGGGAACATTCAGTACTTC.